This T cell receptor beta chain stems from a study of vaccination effects on CD4 cells after COVID-19. CDR1 SGHTA and CDR2 FQGNSA come from the germline V gene. CDR3 size: 13 residues. V lost 7 bases and J lost 1, with 10 bases in between. Assay: immunoSEQ multiplex PCR; the TCRdb copy retains only in-frame clones and omits some. This sample has roughly 71,000 clones, with about 80% found just once. Antigen-specific CD4+ T cells expanded by the ViraFEST assay with viral peptide pools were then sequenced. Scientists isolated CD4+ T cells after an approximately 10-day culture period ended. Each person got two doses of an mRNA SARS-CoV-2 vaccine, BNT162b2 or mRNA-1273. In the case of this clone: The antigen remains unidentified.

The TCR sequence derives from a human donor who received a COVID-19 vaccine. V gene TRBV7-2 combines with J gene TRBJ1-1; D is undetermined. The sequenced sample was CD4+ T cells from PBMCs cultured with HCoV-OC43 spike peptides, obtained after COVID-19 vaccination. Subset described: HCoV-OC43 spike overlapping peptide pool stimulation. CDR3 residues: CASISTGNTEAFF. In DNA form, the CDR3 reads TGTGCCAGCATATCGACGGGGAACACTGAAGCTTTCTTT.